This TCR beta chain stems from a study of response to subunit inactivated influenza vaccine. TCRdb re-derived calls from the RT-PCR reads in MiXCR, one entry per CDR3 protein. Among approximately 700,000 distinct CDR3 sequences listed, around 13% were seen once. General study points: Each seasonal influenza vaccination, the authors suggested, recruits few new T cells.

Turning to this clonotype: Its antigen is still unknown. A much larger clone differs from this one at a single base, so this may be a read error.

This CDR3 is built from 14 residues. V lost 4 bases to trimming and J lost 0 bases, with 10 bases between them. Sequencing used PBMCs from blood, obtained around 14 days before vaccination. The rearrangement joins TRBV12-3 or TRBV12-4 to TRBJ2-7; no clear D gene. The receptor's source is a man in his fifties who received an inactivated influenza vaccine. This CDR3 reads CASSSESSSYEQYF. As DNA, the CDR3 is TGTGCCAGCAGTTCAGAAAGCAGCTCCTACGAGCAGTACTTC.